The 26 T cell receptor beta chains in this list originate from one sample, sequenced in a study of blood T cells in healthy people across ages. The second PCR ran about 6 to 11 cycles with a sample-barcoded 5' primer and J-beta primers. TCRdb analysed the 5' RACE reads with MiXCR anew, one entry per CDR3 protein. The sample has around 1.7 million distinct CDR3 sequences, 25% to 30% seen once. Sequencing was performed on blood. All receptors come from a young woman in good health.

This clonotype appeared a few times. The V gene is TRBV7-6, the J gene TRBJ2-7, with TRBD1 matching 7 bases. The V gene's germline CDR1 is SGHVS and CDR2 FNYEAQ. V shed 4 bases and J 2 bases; nucleotides not matched to a gene: 14. This CDR3 spans 17 amino acids. CDR3: CASSSSLKGAQPYEQYF. CDR3 nucleotides: TGTGCCAGCAGCTCCTCTTTAAAGGGGGCCCAACCCTACGAGCAGTACTTC.

This clonotype was picked up many times. The chain is built from TRBV5-1 and TRBJ2-1; 7 nucleotides line up with TRBD2. CDR1 and CDR2 (germline): SGHRS, YFSETQ. CDR3 length: 16 residues. V dropped 7 bases and J dropped 7; count of bases not matched to a gene: 17. The CDR3 protein is CASYSLGGKVGNEQFF. CDR3 coding DNA: TGCGCCAGCTATTCCCTCGGGGGGAAGGTCGGGAATGAGCAGTTCTTC.

The V call is TRBV12-3 or TRBV12-4, the J call TRBJ2-1; 8 positions agree with TRBD2. Trimming at V came to 6 bases and at J to 8 bases, leaving 9 bases not matched to a gene. There are 14 residues in the CDR3. The CDR3 DNA is TGTGCCAGCAGACCCAGCGGGAGAGTAGATGAGCAGTTCTTC. This codes for CASRPSGRVDEQFF.

The chain joins TRBV7-9 to TRBJ2-7; D is unresolved. This CDR3 spans 14 amino acids. Trimming removed 2 bases from V and 7 bases from J, with 15 bases in between. Germline CDR1 SEHNR, CDR2 FQNEAQ (reference sequence). The CDR3 sequence: CASSLSSTYNEQYF. CDR3 nucleotide sequence: TGTGCCAGCAGCTTATCCTCCACCTACAATGAGCAGTACTTC.

The chain's CDR3 is CASSLEIGGSEQYF. The CDR3 DNA sequence: TGCGCCAGCAGCTTGGAAATAGGGGGGAGCGAGCAGTACTTC. The rearrangement links TRBV5-1 to TRBJ2-4; D assignment may be TRBD1 or TRBD2 (6 bases each). The J call may be wrong; the DNA end is better matched by TRBJ2-7. CDR1 is SGHRS and CDR2 is YFSETQ in the germline V gene. CDR3 length equals 14 residues.

This clonotype was counted only a few times. A read error may explain this, as a much larger clone is one base away. The chain links TRBV6-5 to TRBJ1-2; perhaps TRBD1 as D (5 bases). CDR3 length equals 12 residues. CDR1 and CDR2 (germline): MNHEY, SVGAGI. The CDR3 loop is CASSVTGYGCTF. CDR3 sequence (DNA): TGTGCCAGCAGTGTCACAGGATATGGCTGCACCTTC.

The rearrangement joins TRBV7-9 to TRBJ2-4; possibly TRBD2 for D (5 bases). This CDR3 contains 14 residues. The germline V and J ends were trimmed by 4 bases and 6 bases, with 13 bases remaining between them. The germline V gene encodes CDR1 SEHNR and CDR2 FQNEAQ (reference sequence). The CDR3 DNA is TGTGCCAGCAGCTCCCCGTTTGAGGGAAACATTCAGTACTTC. This translates into CASSSPFEGNIQYF.

The table lists this clonotype with a few counts. V usage is TRBV2 and J usage is TRBJ1-5; 7 bases map to TRBD1. The CDR3 contains 15 residues. V lost 6 bases and J lost 4; bases outside the gene matches: 9. From germline, CDR1 is SNHLY and CDR2 FYNNEI. The CDR3 nucleotides read TGTGCCAGCAGAGCACAGGGGAGAATGAATCAGCCCCAGCATTTT. It yields the protein CASRAQGRMNQPQHF.

This clonotype showed up many times. J is TRBJ2-5 and V is TRBV19, with 8 bases fitting TRBD1. The CDR3 spans 14 residues. Germline V gene data show CDR1 as LNHDA and CDR2 as SQIVND (reference sequence). The J segment lost 5 bases and the V segment lost 6 bases, leaving 8 bases of the junction unmatched. The CDR3 spells CASSQRTGRETQYF. The CDR3 region has the DNA TGTGCCAGTAGCCAACGGACAGGGAGGGAGACCCAGTACTTC.

This clonotype was seen a handful of times. The chain employs TRBV20-1 and TRBJ2-1; 7 bases line up with TRBD2. The V segment lost 3 bases and the J segment 9 bases; nucleotides outside the gene matches: 8. Germline CDR1 reads DFQATT; CDR2 reads SNEGSKA (reference sequence). The CDR3 is 13 residues long. The CDR3 protein is CSARLAASPEQFF. The DNA for the CDR3 is TGCAGTGCTAGGCTAGCGGCCTCCCCTGAGCAGTTCTTC.

The chain recombines TRBV24-1 with TRBJ2-4; 8 nucleotides align to TRBD2. The V segment lost 2 bases and the J segment 15 bases; nucleotides outside the gene matches: 17. The CDR3 runs to 16 residues. CDR1 is KGHDR and CDR2 is SFDVKD in the germline V gene. The CDR3 reads CATSDYTGLDMETLYF. CDR3 DNA: TGTGCCACCAGTGATTACACGGGACTAGATATGGAGACCCTGTACTTC.

This clonotype was seen a handful of times. A much larger clone differs by one base, so this may be a read error. The V gene is TRBV24-1, the J gene TRBJ2-7; tentatively, D is TRBD2 (5 bases). V lost 12 bases, J lost 4 bases, and 18 bases lay in between. The CDR3 is 13 amino acids. Germline assignment: CDR1 KGHDR and CDR2 SFDVKD. For the CDR3, the DNA is TGTGCCTCCCAGCTGCGGGCCACTTACGAGCAGTACTTC. The encoded protein is CASQLRATYEQYF.

This clonotype was counted only a few times. The chain carries TRBV27 and TRBJ2-1, with TRBD2 matching over 11 bases. The CDR3 spans 19 residues. Looked up from germline, CDR1 is MNHEY and CDR2 is SMNVEV (reference sequence). V lost 4 bases, J lost 1 base, and 12 bases stayed unmatched. The DNA for the CDR3 is TGTGCCAGCAGTTCAGAACAAGGACTAGCGGGTCGTTCCTACAATGAGCAGTTCTTC. Translation: CASSSEQGLAGRSYNEQFF.

The sample holds many counts of this clonotype. The V and J genes are TRBV7-2 and TRBJ2-5; D might be TRBD2 (5 bases). The V end lost 3 bases, the J end lost 4 bases, and 12 bases lay between the germline ends. Germline CDR1 reads SGHTA; CDR2 reads FQGNSA. The CDR3 length is 14 residues. CDR3 loop: CASSFLTGSETQYF. As DNA, the CDR3 is TGTGCCAGCAGCTTCCTCACGGGGTCAGAGACCCAGTACTTC. Full variable domain (outside the CDR3, taken from reference TRBV7-2 and TRBJ2-5): GAGVSQSPSNKVTEKGKDVELRCDPISGHTALYWYRQSLGQGLEFLIYFQGNSAPDKSGLPSDRFSAERTGGSVSTLTIQRTQQEDSAVYLCASSFLTGSETQYFGPGTRLLVL.

On this clonotype: A much larger clone differs from this one at a single base, so this may be a read error. This chain uses TRBV12-3 or TRBV12-4 with TRBJ2-4; D is unresolved. This CDR3 is built from 11 residues. Trimming cost V 3 bases and J 15 bases, with 12 bases left between them. Here the CDR3 reads CASSFAQERYF. Written as DNA, the CDR3 is TGTGCCAGCAGTTTCGCGCAGGAGCGGTACTTC.

This clonotype was recorded at least ten times. The rearrangement uses TRBV6-2 or TRBV6-3 and TRBJ1-2; no definite D call. Trimming removed 5 bases from V and 8 bases from J, with 18 bases in between. The CDR3 is 14 residues long. The germline gives CDR1 MNHEY, CDR2 SVGEGT. The CDR3, as DNA: TGTGCCAGCAGTAATGCAGGAGGGAGTTGGGGCTACACCTTC. Translated: CASSNAGGSWGYTF.

This clonotype was seen only a few times. This rearrangement joins TRBV6-5 to TRBJ1-5, with TRBD1 as a possible D gene (6 bases). Trimming took off 6 bases at V and 2 bases at J, with 14 bases between the two ends. This CDR3 is built from 15 residues. The germline gives CDR1 MNHEY, CDR2 SVGAGI. The CDR3 is CASRMVGGGNQPQHF. The CDR3 DNA reads as TGTGCCAGCAGAATGGTAGGGGGGGGCAATCAGCCCCAGCATTTT.

The V gene is TRBV10-1, the J gene TRBJ2-1, with 7 bases lining up with TRBD2. Germline V gene data show CDR1 as WNHNN and CDR2 as SYGVQD (reference sequence). The V gene end was trimmed by 1 base and the J gene end by 10 bases; junction bases not matched to a gene: 4. The CDR3 loop spans 13 amino acids. This chain's CDR3 is CASSEWGGSEQFF. CDR3 DNA: TGCGCCAGCAGTGAGTGGGGGGGTTCCGAGCAGTTCTTC.

On this clonotype itself: A read error may explain this, as a much larger clone is one base away. V and J are TRBV7-9 and TRBJ2-5; D may be TRBD2 (6 bases). CDR3 length equals 15 residues. Germline V gene data show CDR1 as SEHNR and CDR2 as FQNEAQ (reference sequence). V was clipped by 5 bases and J by 4 bases, with 17 bases between them. CDR3 nucleotide sequence: TGTGCCAGCAGCCCAGGGACTTCTTGGCTAGAGACCCAGTACTTC. It is translated as CASSPGTSWLETQYF.

The chain carries TRBV29-1 and TRBJ2-3; 9 nucleotides line up with TRBD2. V dropped 4 bases and J dropped 6; count of bases not matched to a gene: 8. The V gene's germline CDR1 is SQVTM and CDR2 ANQGSEA. The CDR3 is made up of 14 amino acids. Here the CDR3 DNA reads TGCAGCGTTGGCCTAGCGGGGAGAACGGATACGCAGTATTTT. Translating gives CSVGLAGRTDTQYF.

This chain uses TRBV12-3 or TRBV12-4 with TRBJ1-2; D remains unclear. Trimming took off 2 bases at V and 7 bases at J, with 11 bases between the two ends. This CDR3 comprises 13 residues. The CDR3 DNA reads as TGTGCCAGCAGTTTAACCGCGATGGGTGGCTACACCTTC. Its protein product is CASSLTAMGGYTF.

This clonotype was observed a few times. This chain uses TRBV28 with TRBJ2-7, with a possible D match to TRBD1 (5 bases). CDR1 and CDR2 (germline): MDHEN, SYDVKM. CDR3 length equals 14 residues. The V and J ends lost 5 bases and 2 bases respectively, with 13 bases between them. The CDR3 reads CASSTTAFPYEQYF. The CDR3 bases are TGTGCCAGCAGTACGACAGCATTTCCCTACGAGCAGTACTTC. Using reference TRBV28 and TRBJ2-7 for the parts outside the CDR3, the full variable domain is DVKVTQSSRYLVKRTGEKVFLECVQDMDHENMFWYRQDPGLGLRLIYFSYDVKMKEKGDIPEGYSVSREKKERFSLILESASTNQTSMYLCASSTTAFPYEQYFGPGTRLTVT.

This clonotype came up a few times. The chain combines TRBV20-1 with TRBJ2-5, with D maybe TRBD1 (6 bases). Trimming left V 3 bases short and J 3 bases short, with 14 bases between. This CDR3 spans 14 amino acids. The V gene's germline CDR1 is DFQATT and CDR2 SNEGSKA (reference sequence). The CDR3 bases are TGCAGTGCTAGGCCCGGGACACCAAAAGAGACCCAGTACTTC. It encodes CSARPGTPKETQYF.

This clonotype was seen many times. Written as DNA, the CDR3 is TGCAGTGCTAGAAGCGGATCCTACGAGCAGTACTTC. It is translated as CSARSGSYEQYF. V usage is TRBV20-1 and J usage is TRBJ2-7; D might be TRBD2 (5 bases). Germline CDR1 and CDR2: DFQATT and SNEGSKA (reference sequence). The CDR3 runs 12 residues. V gave up 2 bases and J gave up 1 base, with 6 bases separating them.

The V and J genes are TRBV7-9 and TRBJ1-6, with TRBD1 matching 8 bases. Trimming cost V 5 bases and J 10 bases; bases outside gene matches: 10. Looked up from germline, CDR1 is SEHNR and CDR2 is FQNEAQ (reference sequence). The length of the CDR3 is 15 residues. CDR3 DNA: TGTGCCAGCAGCCCCCGACAGGGGCCGGAATCACCCCTCCACTTT. It encodes CASSPRQGPESPLHF. The variable domain in full, with the rest retrieved from reference TRBV7-9 and TRBJ1-6, is DTGVSQNPRHKITKRGQNVTFRCDPISEHNRLYWYRQTLGQGPEFLTYFQNEAQLEKSRLLSDRFSAERPKGSFSTLEIQRTEQGDSAMYLCASSPRQGPESPLHFGNGTRLTVT.

The V and J genes are TRBV7-2 and TRBJ2-1; 7 bases match TRBD2. The closer fit of TRBJ2-7 to the DNA end suggests the J call may be wrong. This CDR3 comprises 18 residues. Germline CDR1 is SGHTA and CDR2 is FQGNSA. This chain's CDR3 is CASSFGGTITGAYNEQYF. The CDR3 nucleotides are TGTGCCAGCAGCTTCGGAGGGACTATAACGGGAGCATACAATGAGCAGTACTTC.